This T cell receptor beta chain was identified in a study of beta chain features in type 1 diabetes. General study findings and limits: All four CD4+ subsets of Type 1 diabetes patients contained TCRB CDR3s that were moderately but significantly shorter.

Comment on this clone: As yet, its antigen is unknown.

The study reverse transcribed the entire isolated RNA, so it sequenced expressed TCRB transcripts. The method was immunoSEQ multiplex PCR; TCRdb's version includes in-frame clones alone and lacks a portion of them. The data hold some 120,000 clones, with roughly a sixth observed a single time. This TCR was recovered from a man younger than 30 with type 1 diabetes. Sequencing used central memory CD4+ T cells from blood.

This CDR3 is CASSYTSGWGHNEQFF. The CDR3 coding sequence is TGTGCCAGCAGCTATACGTCGGGTTGGGGACACAATGAGCAGTTCTTC. The chain combines TRBV11-2 with TRBJ2-1; D is tentatively TRBD1 or TRBD2 (5 bases each). The V gene lost 4 bases and the J gene lost 5 bases, with 18 bases spanning the gap. CDR1 and CDR2 (germline): SGHAT, FQNNGV. The CDR3 runs 16 residues.